A single sample is the source of the 26 T cell receptor beta chains below, sequenced in a study of blood T cell repertoires in COVID-19. Some clones are missing from TCRdb's copy, which holds only in-frame ones; the method was immunoSEQ multiplex PCR. The sample lists about 89,000 clones, about three quarters occurring once. The sample taken for sequencing was peripheral blood. The receptors derive from a human donor in a cohort sampled during active COVID-19.

This clone was detected a few times. The chain combines TRBV30 with TRBJ2-2; D possibly corresponds to TRBD1 (7 bases). The CDR3 totals 16 residues. Germline V lookup: CDR1 GTSNPN, CDR2 SVGIG (reference sequence). V lost 0 bases to trimming and J lost 0 bases, with 11 bases between them. The CDR3 spells CAWSVGGGANTGELFF. The DNA of the CDR3 is TGTGCCTGGAGTGTAGGAGGGGGCGCGAACACCGGGGAGCTGTTTTTT.

The sample holds one count of this clone. V usage is TRBV7-9 and J usage is TRBJ2-5; 7 bases agree with TRBD1. V was clipped by 5 bases and J by 4 bases; unmatched bases: 7. The CDR3 runs to 14 residues. Per germline, CDR1 SEHNR and CDR2 FQNEAQ (reference sequence). The CDR3 region has the DNA TGTGCCAGCAGCCTCACAGGGGTGAGAGAGACCCAGTACTTC. This codes for CASSLTGVRETQYF.

The rearrangement uses TRBV7-3 and TRBJ1-6; TRBD1 is a possible D gene (5 bases). The CDR3 covers 15 residues. Trimming removed 5 bases from V and 9 bases from J, with 17 bases in between. Germline V gene lookup returns CDR1 SGHTA and CDR2 FQGTGA. CDR3 sequence (DNA): TGTGCCAGCAGCGAAGGGGCCGCTGGGCGTTCACCCCTCCACTTT. This translates into CASSEGAAGRSPLHF.

The chain combines TRBV12-3 or TRBV12-4 with TRBJ1-1, with D unresolved. V was clipped by 4 bases and J by 1 base, with 7 bases between them. The CDR3 is 13 residues long. The CDR3 nucleotides are TGTGCCAGCAGTTCCTACTGGAACACTGAAGCTTTCTTT. Its translation: CASSSYWNTEAFF.

CDR3: CATNSPSGPSVKNEQFF. The CDR3 nucleotides are TGTGCCACCAACTCCCCCTCCGGGCCTAGCGTGAAGAATGAGCAGTTCTTC. The chain uses TRBV28 and TRBJ2-1; TRBD2 might be the D (6 bases). The germline V gene has CDR1 MDHEN and CDR2 SYDVKM. The ends were cut back, 10 bases at V and 7 bases at J, with 29 bases in the middle. This CDR3 comprises 17 residues.

V usage is TRBV2 and J usage is TRBJ2-7; 11 positions match TRBD2. CDR3 length equals 18 residues. Germline trimming cut 3 bases from V and 3 bases from J; bases unmatched to any gene: 13. Germline V lookup: CDR1 SNHLY, CDR2 FYNNEI. The CDR3 here is CASSDKGTSGKGIYEQYF. The CDR3 region has the DNA TGTGCCAGCAGTGATAAGGGGACTAGCGGAAAGGGGATCTACGAGCAGTACTTC.

This clone showed up just a few times. The chain joins TRBV6-5 to TRBJ2-7; weak D call: TRBD2 (6 bases). CDR3 size: 14 residues. Between the trimmed V and J ends, which lost 7 bases and 5 bases, there was a span of 18 bases. Germline-derived CDR1 and CDR2 are MNHEY and SVGAGI. This CDR3 is CASTKRRAGNEQYF. The DNA of the CDR3 is TGTGCCAGCACCAAACGGAGGGCGGGAAACGAGCAGTACTTC.

The table lists this clone with a count of one. This chain uses TRBV7-2 with TRBJ2-3; 11 nucleotides line up with TRBD2. The CDR3 consists of 16 residues. V lost 1 base, J lost 3 bases, and 3 bases stayed unmatched. Germline V gene lookup returns CDR1 SGHTA and CDR2 FQGNSA. The CDR3 is CASSLGPSGGTDTQYF. Written as DNA, the CDR3 is TGTGCCAGCAGCTTAGGTCCTAGCGGGGGGACAGATACGCAGTATTTT.

The sample holds a few counts of this clone. The V and J genes are TRBV5-1 and TRBJ2-1; TRBD1 is a possible D gene (5 bases). The V gene's germline CDR1 is SGHRS and CDR2 YFSETQ. CDR3 length: 13 residues. The V gene lost 1 base and the J gene lost 8 bases, with 10 bases spanning the gap. In DNA form, the CDR3 reads TGCGCCAGCAGCTTGATACAGGAACATGAGCAGTTCTTC. Its translation is CASSLIQEHEQFF.

The chain uses TRBV6-5 and TRBJ1-6, with D tentatively TRBD1 (5 bases). The CDR3 consists of 14 residues. The germline V and J ends were trimmed by 7 bases and 0 bases, with 7 bases remaining between them. The V gene's germline CDR1 is MNHEY and CDR2 SVGAGI. The CDR3 region is CASIDSSYNSPLHF. CDR3 nucleotides: TGTGCCAGCATCGACAGCTCCTATAATTCACCCCTCCACTTT.

The chain employs TRBV18 and TRBJ2-7, with 10 positions matching TRBD1. CDR1 and CDR2 from the germline V gene are KGHSH and LQKENI. This CDR3 has 14 amino acids. Losses at the gene ends were 5 bases for V and 3 bases for J; bases not matched to a gene: 4. The DNA for the CDR3 is TGTGCCAGCTCAGACAGGGGGCGACACTACGAGCAGTACTTC. Amino acids: CASSDRGRHYEQYF.

In DNA, the CDR3 is TGTGCCAGCAGTGAATTCAGTTCGGGTGGCTACACCTTC. Amino acid sequence: CASSEFSSGGYTF. This rearrangement joins TRBV2 to TRBJ1-2; D not certain. The CDR3 is 13 residues long. Trimming stripped 2 bases from V and 7 bases from J, with 11 bases between. Germline CDR1 is SNHLY and CDR2 is FYNNEI.

The chain has TRBV5-1 and TRBJ1-4; TRBD1 agrees at 7 bases. V shed 0 bases and J 3 bases; nucleotides not matched to a gene: 2. The CDR3 has 15 amino acids. CDR1 is SGHRS and CDR2 is YFSETQ in the germline V gene. CDR3 residues: CASSLVRGANEKLFF. CDR3 nucleotide sequence: TGCGCCAGCAGCTTGGTCAGGGGGGCTAATGAAAAACTGTTTTTT.

The rearrangement joins TRBV12-3 or TRBV12-4 to TRBJ1-6; perhaps TRBD1 as D (6 bases). V lost 2 bases and J lost 11, with 10 bases in between. The CDR3 spans 13 residues. The CDR3 nucleotides are TGTGCCAGCAGTTTACGTTGGGGGCCACCCCTCCACTTT. Protein: CASSLRWGPPLHF.

The chain links TRBV7-2 to TRBJ2-3, with TRBD2 as a possible D gene (6 bases). Between the trimmed V and J ends, which lost 3 bases and 4 bases, there was a span of 14 bases. Germline loops: CDR1 SGHTA, CDR2 FQGNSA. The CDR3 runs 15 residues. The CDR3 loop is CASSFSGRTSDTQYF. CDR3 DNA sequence: TGTGCCAGCAGCTTTAGCGGAAGAACCTCAGATACGCAGTATTTT.

The rearrangement joins TRBV28 to TRBJ1-1, with 7 bases fitting TRBD1. This CDR3 spans 17 amino acids. V gave up 4 bases and J gave up 0 bases; unmatched junction bases: 11. Germline V gene sequence: CDR1 MDHEN, CDR2 SYDVKM. The CDR3 coding sequence is TGTGCCAGCAGTTCGGCGGGCAGGGGGAAAATGAACACTGAAGCTTTCTTT. Encoded protein: CASSSAGRGKMNTEAFF.

The rearrangement joins TRBV6-4 to TRBJ2-1; TRBD1 aligns across 10 bases. V lost 4 bases, J lost 6 bases, and 6 bases stayed unmatched. The CDR3 totals 15 residues. The V gene's germline CDR1 is MRHNA and CDR2 SNTAGT. In nucleotides, the CDR3 is TGTGCCAGCAGTGCGGGGACAGGGGAAGGCAATGAGCAGTTCTTC. This gives the protein CASSAGTGEGNEQFF.

This clone was picked up a small number of times. This chain uses TRBV27 with TRBJ2-3; D not resolved. V was shortened by 4 bases and J by 2 bases, with 10 bases between the two germline ends. This CDR3 comprises 14 residues. Per germline, CDR1 MNHEY and CDR2 SMNVEV (reference sequence). The CDR3 DNA sequence: TGTGCCAGCAGTTACGCGGTACTCACAGATACGCAGTATTTT. This sequence encodes CASSYAVLTDTQYF.

This chain connects TRBV6-4 to TRBJ2-3; 13 bases are a match to TRBD2. The V gene's germline CDR1 is MRHNA and CDR2 SNTAGT. V was pared by 2 bases and J by 3 bases, with 11 bases of the junction left unmatched. CDR3 length equals 19 residues. The CDR3 protein is CASSDEGLAGDGGTDTQYF. Written as DNA, the CDR3 is TGTGCCAGCAGTGACGAAGGACTAGCGGGAGATGGAGGGACAGATACGCAGTATTTT.

The V call is TRBV29-1, the J call TRBJ2-5; perhaps TRBD1 as D (5 bases). The germline CDR1 and CDR2 sequences are SQVTM and ANQGSEA. Deletions cut 0 bases from V and 9 bases from J, with 23 bases between. The CDR3 consists of 16 residues. CDR3 nucleotide sequence: TGCAGCGTTGAAGATCTGGCTACCAAGGGGTGGAGAGCCCAGTACTTC. Its translation: CSVEDLATKGWRAQYF.

The V call is TRBV30, the J call TRBJ1-5, with unresolved D. Per germline, CDR1 GTSNPN and CDR2 SVGIG (reference sequence). Trimming removed 0 bases from V and 7 bases from J, with 16 bases in between. The CDR3 contains 15 residues. CDR3 loop: CAWSVSTSGGQPQHF. The CDR3 region has the DNA TGTGCCTGGAGTGTATCTACATCCGGCGGCCAGCCCCAGCATTTT.

This chain connects TRBV6-5 to TRBJ1-2; 10 bases match TRBD1. Per the germline V gene, CDR1 is MNHEY and CDR2 is SVGAGI. The length of the CDR3 is 15 residues. Trimming at V came to 2 bases and at J to 9 bases, leaving 9 bases not matched to a gene. The CDR3 region has the DNA TGTGCCAGCAGTTACCTAGCGGGACAGGGGCCTAGCTACACCTTC. Protein sequence: CASSYLAGQGPSYTF.

This chain joins TRBV2 and TRBJ2-3; D might be TRBD1 (5 bases). The CDR3 sequence is 15 residues long. Germline V gene data show CDR1 as SNHLY and CDR2 as FYNNEI. Between the trimmed V and J ends, which lost 6 bases and 3 bases, there was a span of 16 bases. For the CDR3, the DNA is TGTGCCAGCAGCCGACAGTCCTCTCAGACAGATACGCAGTATTTT. Translated, it gives CASSRQSSQTDTQYF.

The CDR3 protein is CASSMLGTGYEKLFF. In nucleotides, the CDR3 is TGTGCCAGTAGTATGCTCGGGACAGGCTATGAAAAACTGTTTTTT. The chain recombines TRBV19 with TRBJ1-4; TRBD1 matches at 8 bases. V lost 3 bases, J lost 6 bases, and 6 bases stayed unmatched. CDR1 LNHDA and CDR2 SQIVND come from the germline V gene (reference sequence). The CDR3 is 15 amino acids.

The chain uses TRBV27 and TRBJ2-7; possibly TRBD1 for D (6 bases). The CDR3 sequence is 16 residues long. Germline lookup yields CDR1 MNHEY and CDR2 SMNVEV (reference sequence). V lost 4 bases and J 6 bases, leaving 22 bases between the germline ends. The CDR3 protein is CASSSSGTPTLFEQYF. The CDR3 coding sequence is TGTGCCAGCAGTTCCTCCGGGACACCAACCCTCTTCGAGCAGTACTTC.

This chain connects TRBV5-1 to TRBJ1-1, with 7 bases that match TRBD1. CDR3 size: 16 residues. The ends lost 4 bases at V and 0 bases at J; junction bases unmatched: 9. Germline values: CDR1 SGHRS, CDR2 YFSETQ. CDR3 residues: CASSLWTGLLNTEAFF. CDR3 nucleotide sequence: TGCGCCAGCAGCCTCTGGACAGGTCTACTGAACACTGAAGCTTTCTTT.